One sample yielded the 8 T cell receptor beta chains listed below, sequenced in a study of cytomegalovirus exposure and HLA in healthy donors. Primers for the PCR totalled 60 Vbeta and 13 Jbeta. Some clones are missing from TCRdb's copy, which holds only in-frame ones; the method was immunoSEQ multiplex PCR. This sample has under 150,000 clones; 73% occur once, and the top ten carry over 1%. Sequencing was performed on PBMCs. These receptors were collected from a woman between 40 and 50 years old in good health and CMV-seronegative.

The CDR3 DNA is TGTGCCAGCAGGGCTAGCGGCACAGATACGCAGTATTTT. As protein: CASRASGTDTQYF. The chain couples TRBV28 to TRBJ2-3; maybe TRBD2 (6 bases). Trimming left V 6 bases short and J 1 base short, with 8 bases between. The CDR3 contains 13 residues. Germline CDR1 MDHEN, CDR2 SYDVKM.

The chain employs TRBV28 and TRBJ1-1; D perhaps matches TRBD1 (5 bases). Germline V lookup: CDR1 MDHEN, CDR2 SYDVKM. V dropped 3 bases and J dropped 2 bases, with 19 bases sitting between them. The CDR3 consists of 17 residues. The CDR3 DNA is TGTGCCAGCAGTTTCGGCGGGGGAAGGTTCTTTAACACTGAAGCTTTCTTT. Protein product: CASSFGGGRFFNTEAFF.

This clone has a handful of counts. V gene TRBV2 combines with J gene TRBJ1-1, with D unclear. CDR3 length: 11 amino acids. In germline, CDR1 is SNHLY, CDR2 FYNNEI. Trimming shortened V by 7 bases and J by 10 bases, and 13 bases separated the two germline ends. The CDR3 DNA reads TGTGCCAGCATCTTCGGTCAGGCAGCTTTCTTT. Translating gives CASIFGQAAFF.

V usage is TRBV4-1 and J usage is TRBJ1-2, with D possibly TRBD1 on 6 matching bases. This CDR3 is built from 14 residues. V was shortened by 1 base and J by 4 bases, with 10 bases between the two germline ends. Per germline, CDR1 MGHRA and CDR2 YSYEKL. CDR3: CASSQASGVYGYTF. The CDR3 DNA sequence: TGCGCCAGCAGCCAAGCTTCAGGGGTCTATGGCTACACCTTC.

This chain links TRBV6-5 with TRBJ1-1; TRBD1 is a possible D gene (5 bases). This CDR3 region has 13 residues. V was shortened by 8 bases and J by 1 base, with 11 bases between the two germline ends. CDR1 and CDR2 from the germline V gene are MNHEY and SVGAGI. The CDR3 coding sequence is TGTGCCAGCGCCAAACAGGAGAACACTGAAGCTTTCTTT. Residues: CASAKQENTEAFF.

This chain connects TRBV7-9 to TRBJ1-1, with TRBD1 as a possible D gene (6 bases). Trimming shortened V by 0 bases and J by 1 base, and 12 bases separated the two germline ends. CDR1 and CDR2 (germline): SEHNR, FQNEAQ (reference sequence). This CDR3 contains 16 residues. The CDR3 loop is CASSLATGTQNTEAFF. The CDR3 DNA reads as TGTGCCAGCAGCTTAGCCACAGGGACCCAGAACACTGAAGCTTTCTTT. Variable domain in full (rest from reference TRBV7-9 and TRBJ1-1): DTGVSQNPRHKITKRGQNVTFRCDPISEHNRLYWYRQTLGQGPEFLTYFQNEAQLEKSRLLSDRFSAERPKGSFSTLEIQRTEQGDSAMYLCASSLATGTQNTEAFFGQGTRLTVV.

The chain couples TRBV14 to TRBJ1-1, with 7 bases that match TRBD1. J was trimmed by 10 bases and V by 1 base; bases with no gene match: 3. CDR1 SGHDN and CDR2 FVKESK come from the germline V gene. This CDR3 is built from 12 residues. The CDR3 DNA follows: TGTGCCAGCAGCCAAGCGGGACAGAGAGCTTTCTTT. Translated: CASSQAGQRAFF.

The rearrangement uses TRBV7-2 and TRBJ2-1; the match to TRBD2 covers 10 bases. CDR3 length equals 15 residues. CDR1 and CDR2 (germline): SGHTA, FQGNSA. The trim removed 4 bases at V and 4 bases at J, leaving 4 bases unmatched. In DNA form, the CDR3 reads TGTGCCAGCAGCTATAGCGGGGGGATATACAATGAGCAGTTCTTC. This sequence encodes CASSYSGGIYNEQFF.